This T cell receptor (beta chain) was captured by sequencing in a study of blood T cell repertoires in COVID-19. Method: immunoSEQ multiplex PCR; TCRdb's copy keeps in-frame clones and lacks some. The sample lists about 180,000 clones; around 80% were seen once. What was sequenced was peripheral blood. The sequence was collected from a woman aged 80 or over with COVID-19, enrolled during active disease.

CDR3 sequence (DNA): TGTGCCAGTAGTATGCGTACAGACCTACTTTACTCTGGAAACACCATATATTTT. Residues: CASSMRTDLLYSGNTIYF. The chain carries TRBV19 and TRBJ1-3, with no clear D. The CDR3 extends over 18 amino acids. Germline-derived CDR1 and CDR2 are LNHDA and SQIVND (reference sequence). Trimming took 3 bases from V and 0 from J, leaving 18 bases between them.